The clone carrying this T cell receptor beta chain was counted only a few times. Its antigen is undetermined. This sample was included in a study of naive and memory T cell subsets. Regarding the study as a whole: TCR transcript changes with activation or differentiation may affect this RNA method. Far more TCRs reportedly came from tuberculin skin test site biopsies.

The CDR3 loop spans 15 amino acids. V lost 5 bases, J lost 1 base, and 14 bases lay in between. Documented treatment: skin biopsy from PPD injection site in Mantoux-positive individual. An oligonucleotide containing a UMI was ligated to the 3' end of TCR cDNA. Individuals with a positive Mantoux test gave biopsies from PPD-injected skin. Reverse transcription used DNase-treated unsorted total RNA, aiming for about 1 to 1000 ng. Four PCR rounds used nested alpha and beta constant region primers plus the SP2 primer. One entry per CDR3 protein, called by TCRdb with MiXCR from the UMI-ligation and nested PCR reads. The top ten clones hold about 4.2% of a sample with approximately 37,000 distinct CDR3 sequences, about 10% of them seen once.

This TCR derives from an adult in good health. Sequences were derived from skin, sampled from a tuberculin skin test site. The chain is built from TRBV12-3 or TRBV12-4 and TRBJ1-1; weak D call: TRBD1 (5 bases). The CDR3 DNA reads as TGTGCCAGCAGTCCCCTGGGGGGAGGGAACACTGAAGCTTTCTTT. As protein: CASSPLGGGNTEAFF.